Listed below are T cell receptor beta chains from one sample, sequenced in a study of OX40 agonist ivuxolimab in advanced cancers. Profiling relied on immunoSEQ multiplex PCR, and the TCRdb table lists in-frame clones only, not all of them. This table has approximately 64,000 clones, roughly 83% appearing once. This sample comprised CD4+ or CD8+ T cells sorted from blood, obtained in a trial of the OX40 agonist ivuxolimab. The receptors come from an adult with an advanced solid tumor such as melanoma, head and neck, liver or kidney cancer. CDR3s leave out the opening cysteine and the closing phenylalanine or tryptophan. The order of the fields is CDR3 protein, V gene, J gene, D gene. The D gene is left open where the match is weak.

ASSSGLVGHNEQF	TRBV19	TRBJ2-1	TRBD2
DTTSAPDRDPDLATNEKLF	TRBV27	TRBJ1-4	TRBD1
ASSARDRGYGSPLH	TRBV6-1	TRBJ1-6	TRBD1
ASSLETGFRF	TRBV7-2	TRBJ2-1	NA
AIGTSGNTIY	TRBV10-3	TRBJ1-3	NA
ASSYSSDLNQPQH	TRBV6-5	TRBJ1-5	NA
ASSRAGDTYEQY	TRBV19	TRBJ2-7	NA
SVAFKVGVSADTQY	TRBV29-1	TRBJ2-3	NA
ASSRGRGADTQY	TRBV5-4	TRBJ2-3	TRBD2
ASSPRLAGAHGELF	TRBV18	TRBJ2-2	TRBD2
AWSVPLWGSRGKLF	TRBV30	TRBJ1-4	NA
ASSSPGSGGETQY	TRBV7-7	TRBJ2-5	NA
ASSKREVTDTQY	TRBV2	TRBJ2-3	TRBD2
ASSRGGEETQY	TRBV7-2	TRBJ2-5	TRBD2
ASSEVPPVVNTEAF	TRBV6-1	TRBJ1-1	NA
ASSKAGLGGEQY	TRBV19	TRBJ2-7	NA
ASSEGRQETQY	TRBV19	TRBJ2-5	NA
ATSRGPRAESD	TRBV15	TRBJ2-7	NA
ASSSYRANTGELF	TRBV5-4	TRBJ2-2	NA
ASKARGTLAEQY	TRBV5-1	TRBJ2-7	TRBD2
ASSPSDWAGYT	TRBV7-6	TRBJ1-2	NA
ASSYRTSSYNSPLH	TRBV6-5	TRBJ1-6	NA
ASSPRGGANTGELF	TRBV5-1	TRBJ2-2	NA
ASSRAANEKLF	TRBV5-1	TRBJ1-4	NA
ASGQGGSQPQH	TRBV7-2	TRBJ1-5	NA
ASSLGSLNEQY	TRBV7-2	TRBJ2-7	NA
ASSDPTGGNNEQF	TRBV10-1	TRBJ2-1	TRBD1
ASSQGNTQY	TRBV4-1	TRBJ2-3	NA
ASSQGGKSPGETQY	TRBV11-3	TRBJ2-5	NA
ASYLTGANEKLF	TRBV6-6	TRBJ1-4	TRBD1
ASSREGSAVIQY	TRBV2	TRBJ2-4	NA
ASSLLGNSPLH	TRBV27	TRBJ1-6	NA
ASSTYWDSRFSPLH	TRBV7-2	TRBJ1-6	TRBD1
ASTAQTNTGELF	TRBV6-5	TRBJ2-2	NA
ASRTGYFTEAF	TRBV19	TRBJ1-1	TRBD1
ATSRDRGLGMDGYT	TRBV15	TRBJ1-2	TRBD1
ASSGQGLHYGYT	TRBV7-9	TRBJ1-2	TRBD1
ASSGTAGSEYEQF	TRBV7-9	TRBJ2-1	TRBD1
AGGDGSSYEQY	TRBV2	TRBJ2-7	TRBD2
SGGTSDNEQF	TRBV29-1	TRBJ2-1	NA
AWSPTGAETQY	TRBV30	TRBJ2-5	NA
ASSHLSGANVLT	TRBV27	TRBJ2-6	NA
ASSVGGLGRLF	TRBV9	TRBJ1-4	NA
AISVGGTHTNEQF	TRBV10-3	TRBJ2-1	TRBD2
ASGRPLNTEAF	TRBV25-1	TRBJ1-1	NA